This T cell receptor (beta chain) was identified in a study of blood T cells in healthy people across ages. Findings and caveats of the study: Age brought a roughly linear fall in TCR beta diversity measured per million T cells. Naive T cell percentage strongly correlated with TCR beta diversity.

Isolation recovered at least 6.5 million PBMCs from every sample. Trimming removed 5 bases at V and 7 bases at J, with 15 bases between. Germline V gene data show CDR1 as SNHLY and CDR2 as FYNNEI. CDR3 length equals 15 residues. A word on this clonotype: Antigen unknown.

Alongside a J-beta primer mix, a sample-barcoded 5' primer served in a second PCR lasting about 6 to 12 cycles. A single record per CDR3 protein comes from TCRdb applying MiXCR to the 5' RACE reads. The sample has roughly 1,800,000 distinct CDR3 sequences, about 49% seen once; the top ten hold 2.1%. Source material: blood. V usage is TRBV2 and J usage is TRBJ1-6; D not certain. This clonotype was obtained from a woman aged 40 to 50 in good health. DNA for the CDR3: TGTGCCAGCAGTACTACCGGGAATCGAAATTCACCCCTCCACTTT. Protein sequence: CASSTTGNRNSPLHF.